This TCR beta chain was documented in a study of blood T cell repertoires in COVID-19. Study as a whole: Sites across the United States, Italy and Spain contributed samples from acute and convalescent COVID-19. The analysed material was cDNA or gDNA that came from T cells, B-cell-depleted T cells, or PBMCs.

Authors' methods: Amplified reference gene primers provided the basis for estimating nucleated cell counts. Profiling relied on immunoSEQ multiplex PCR, and the TCRdb table lists in-frame clones only, not all of them. V and J calls and clone size are given by that table; D and trimming were obtained from the DNA. Of approximately 62,000 clones listed, around 89% are singletons. The receptor was isolated from a human donor with active COVID-19. The donor label of this sample is uncertain. Specimen: peripheral blood.

CDR3 DNA: TGTGCCAGCACCCTAGAGGGGACACAACATAGCAATCAGCCCCAGCATTTT. Translating it yields CASTLEGTQHSNQPQHF. The chain is built from TRBV11-2 and TRBJ1-5; possibly TRBD1 for D (6 bases). Germline loops: CDR1 SGHAT, CDR2 FQNNGV. This CDR3 region has 17 residues. Trimming pared 7 bases from V and 0 bases from J, leaving 19 bases between. Drawing the rest from reference TRBV11-2 and TRBJ1-5, the complete variable domain is EAGVAQSPRYKIIEKRQSVAFWCNPISGHATLYWYQQILGQGPKLLIQFQNNGVVDDSQLPKDRFSAERLKGVDSTLKIQPAKLEDSAVYLCASTLEGTQHSNQPQHFGDGTRLSIL.